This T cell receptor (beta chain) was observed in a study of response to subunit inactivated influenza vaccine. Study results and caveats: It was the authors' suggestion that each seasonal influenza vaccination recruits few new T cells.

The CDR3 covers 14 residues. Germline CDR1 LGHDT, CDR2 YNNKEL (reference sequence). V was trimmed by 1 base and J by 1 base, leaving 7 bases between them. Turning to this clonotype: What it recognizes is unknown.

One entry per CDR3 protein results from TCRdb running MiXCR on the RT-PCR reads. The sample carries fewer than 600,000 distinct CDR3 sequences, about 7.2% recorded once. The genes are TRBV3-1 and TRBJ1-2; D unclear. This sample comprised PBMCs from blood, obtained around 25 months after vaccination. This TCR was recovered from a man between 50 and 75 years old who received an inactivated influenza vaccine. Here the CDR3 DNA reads TGTGCCAGCAGCCAAGTCACTGTTAACTATGGCTACACCTTC. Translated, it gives CASSQVTVNYGYTF.